This TCR beta chain was recovered during a study of T cell responses to AZD1222 COVID-19 vaccine. A word on this clone: Its target is unknown.

Generated by immunoSEQ multiplex PCR, the TCRdb table keeps only in-frame clones and is missing some. The profile shows more than 100,000 clones, approximately 94% of them singletons. Findings of the study overall: Spike-specific TCR breadth and depth were elevated following two AZD1222 doses.

This CDR3 region has 14 residues. Deletions cut 3 bases from V and 5 bases from J, with 14 bases between. Germline V lookup: CDR1 SGHRS, CDR2 YFSETQ. The receptor was isolated from an adult who received the AZD1222 COVID-19 vaccine. This rearrangement joins TRBV5-1 to TRBJ1-1; D perhaps matches TRBD1 (6 bases). This specimen consisted of peripheral blood, obtained 28 days after the second AZD1222 dose. CDR3 sequence: CASSSSLQGTEAFF. The CDR3 DNA is TGCGCCAGCAGCTCATCCCTACAGGGAACTGAAGCTTTCTTT.